This T cell receptor beta chain was identified in a study of vaccination effects on CD4 cells after COVID-19. Sequencing in the ViraFEST assay came after antigen-specific CD4+ T cells had been expanded with viral peptide pools, which were used to stimulate PBMC. The culture ran for approximately nine days before CD4+ T cells were isolated. A PCR test confirmed that the person had SARS-CoV-2 infection between March and December 2020. Of note for this clone: Its antigen is not identified.

Trimming removed 9 bases from V and 6 bases from J; junction bases left unmatched: 6. Germline assignment: CDR1 KGHDR and CDR2 SFDVKD. This CDR3 spans 14 amino acids. Profiled with immunoSEQ multiplex PCR; TCRdb holds only in-frame clones, not every one. The sample records roughly 70,000 clones, 65% to 85% being singletons. V usage is TRBV24-1 and J usage is TRBJ2-2; 10 bases fit TRBD1. Sequenced material: CD4+ T cells from PBMCs cultured with HIV peptides, taken before COVID-19 vaccination. Subset reported: HIV-1 Nef peptide pool negative control/reference culture. The TCR sequence derives from a human donor who had a prior SARS-CoV-2 infection. The CDR3 region is CATQGQGGAGELFF. DNA of the CDR3: TGTGCCACCCAAGGACAGGGGGGTGCCGGGGAGCTGTTTTTT.